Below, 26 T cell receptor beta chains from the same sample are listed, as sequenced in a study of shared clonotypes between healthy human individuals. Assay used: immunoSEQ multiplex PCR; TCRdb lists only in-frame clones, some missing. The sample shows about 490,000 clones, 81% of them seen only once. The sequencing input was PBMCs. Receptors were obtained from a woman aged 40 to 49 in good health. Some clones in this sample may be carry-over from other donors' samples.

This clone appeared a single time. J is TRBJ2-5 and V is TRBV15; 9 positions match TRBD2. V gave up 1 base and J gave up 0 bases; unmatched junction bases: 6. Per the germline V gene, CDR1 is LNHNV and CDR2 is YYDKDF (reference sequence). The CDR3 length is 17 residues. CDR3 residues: CATSRGRLAVYQETQYF. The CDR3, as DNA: TGTGCCACCAGCAGAGGCAGACTAGCGGTATACCAAGAGACCCAGTACTTC.

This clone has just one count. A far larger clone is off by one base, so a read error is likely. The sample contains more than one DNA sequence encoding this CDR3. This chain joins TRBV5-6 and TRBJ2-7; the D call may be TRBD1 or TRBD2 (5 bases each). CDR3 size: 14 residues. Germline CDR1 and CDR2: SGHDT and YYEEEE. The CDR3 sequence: CASSDTQGPYEQYF. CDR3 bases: TGTGCCAGCAGCGACACTCAGGGACCCTATGAGCAGTACTTC. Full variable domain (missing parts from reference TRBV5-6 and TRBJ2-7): DAGVTQSPTHLIKTRGQQVTLRCSPKSGHDTVSWYQQALGQGPQFIFQYYEEEERQRGNFPDRFSGHQFPNYSSELNVNALLLGDSALYLCASSDTQGPYEQYFGPGTRLTVT.

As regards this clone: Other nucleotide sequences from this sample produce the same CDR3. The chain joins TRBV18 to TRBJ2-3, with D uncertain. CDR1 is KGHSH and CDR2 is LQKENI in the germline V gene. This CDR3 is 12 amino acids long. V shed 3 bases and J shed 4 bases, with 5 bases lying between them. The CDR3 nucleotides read TGTGCCAGCTCACCCGGAGCAGATACGCAGTATTTT. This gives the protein CASSPGADTQYF.

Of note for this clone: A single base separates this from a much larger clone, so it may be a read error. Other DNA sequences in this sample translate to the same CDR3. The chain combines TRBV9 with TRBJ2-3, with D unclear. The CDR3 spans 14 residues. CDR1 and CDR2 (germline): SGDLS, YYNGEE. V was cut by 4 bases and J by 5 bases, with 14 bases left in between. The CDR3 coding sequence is TGTGCCAGCAGCCCCCTGGCCCGAGAAGATACGCAGTATTTT. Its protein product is CASSPLAREDTQYF.

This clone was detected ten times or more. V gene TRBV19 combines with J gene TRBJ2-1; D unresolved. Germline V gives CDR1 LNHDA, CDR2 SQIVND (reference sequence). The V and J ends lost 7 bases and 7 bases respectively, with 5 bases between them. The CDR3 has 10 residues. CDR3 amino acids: CASMRNEQFF. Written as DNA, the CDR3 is TGTGCCAGTATGCGGAATGAGCAGTTCTTC.

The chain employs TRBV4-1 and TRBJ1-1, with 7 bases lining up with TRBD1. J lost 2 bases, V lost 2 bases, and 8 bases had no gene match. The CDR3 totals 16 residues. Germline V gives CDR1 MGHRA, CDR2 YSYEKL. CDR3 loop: CASSQKNRGPNTEAFF. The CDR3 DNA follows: TGCGCCAGCAGCCAAAAAAACAGGGGACCTAACACTGAAGCTTTCTTT.

CDR3 protein: CANINRRDSNQPQHF. CDR3 sequence (DNA): TGTGCCAACATAAACCGGAGGGATAGCAATCAGCCCCAGCATTTT. This sequence joins TRBV10-3 and TRBJ1-5; D is ambiguous. The V end was cut by 10 bases, the J end by 0 bases, with 16 bases between. This CDR3 comprises 15 residues. Germline lookup yields CDR1 ENHRY and CDR2 SYGVKD.

As DNA, the CDR3 is TGCGCCAGCAGCCCCGGCGGGGGAGGGCCGTTGGAGACCCAGTACTTC. Protein product: CASSPGGGGPLETQYF. This chain uses TRBV5-1 with TRBJ2-5; the match to TRBD2 covers 7 bases. Germline loops: CDR1 SGHRS, CDR2 YFSETQ. The CDR3 has 16 amino acids. J gave up 5 bases and V 4 bases, and 14 bases lay outside the gene matches.

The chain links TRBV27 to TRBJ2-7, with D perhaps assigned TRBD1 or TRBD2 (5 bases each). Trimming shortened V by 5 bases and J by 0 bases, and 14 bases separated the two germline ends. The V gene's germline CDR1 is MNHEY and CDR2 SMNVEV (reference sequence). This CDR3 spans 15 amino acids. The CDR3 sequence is CASSPRAGSSYEQYF. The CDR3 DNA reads TGTGCCAGCAGTCCTCGGGCAGGGAGCTCCTACGAGCAGTACTTC.

Here the CDR3 DNA reads TGTGCCTGGAGTGCGGGGATGGGGAGTTCAGAGACCCAGTACTTC. Translated: CAWSAGMGSSETQYF. The chain joins TRBV30 to TRBJ2-5; TRBD2 is a possible D gene (5 bases). CDR3 length: 15 residues. Germline CDR1 and CDR2: GTSNPN and SVGIG (reference sequence). Trimming removed 1 base from V and 4 bases from J, with 16 bases in between. The full variable domain, in which reference TRBV30 and TRBJ2-5 provide the parts outside the CDR3, is SQTIHQWPATLVQPVGSPLSLECTVEGTSNPNLYWYRQAAGRGLQLLFYSVGIGQISSEVPQNLSASRPQDRQFILSSKKLLLSDSGFYLCAWSAGMGSSETQYFGPGTRLLVL.

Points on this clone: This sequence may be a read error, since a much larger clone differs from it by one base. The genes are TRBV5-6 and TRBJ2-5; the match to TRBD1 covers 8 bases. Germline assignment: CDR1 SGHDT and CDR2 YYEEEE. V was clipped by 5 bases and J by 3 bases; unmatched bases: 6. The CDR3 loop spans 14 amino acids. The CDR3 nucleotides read TGTGCCAGCAGGAGATCGACAGGGGAAGAGACCCAGTACTTC. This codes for CASRRSTGEETQYF.

CDR3 coding DNA: TGTGCCAGCTCACCCCCGACCGGAGGGCCGGGAACCGGGGAGCTGTTTTTT. The encoded protein is CASSPPTGGPGTGELFF. The genes are TRBV18 and TRBJ2-2; D perhaps matches TRBD2 (6 bases). The ends were cut back, 3 bases at V and 5 bases at J, with 19 bases in the middle. Per germline, CDR1 KGHSH and CDR2 LQKENI. The CDR3 covers 17 residues.

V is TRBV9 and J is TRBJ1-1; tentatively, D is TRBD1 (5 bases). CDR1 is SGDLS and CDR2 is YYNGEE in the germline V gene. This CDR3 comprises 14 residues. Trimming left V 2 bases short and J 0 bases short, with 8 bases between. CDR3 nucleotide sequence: TGTGCCAGCAGCGTTACAGGCTTGAACACTGAAGCTTTCTTT. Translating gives CASSVTGLNTEAFF.

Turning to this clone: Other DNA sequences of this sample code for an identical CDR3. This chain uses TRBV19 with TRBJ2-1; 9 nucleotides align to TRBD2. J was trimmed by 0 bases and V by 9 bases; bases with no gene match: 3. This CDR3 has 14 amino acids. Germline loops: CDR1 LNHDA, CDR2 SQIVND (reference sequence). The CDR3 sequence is CASSLAGSYNEQFF. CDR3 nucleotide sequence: TGTGCCAGCTCACTAGCGGGCTCCTACAATGAGCAGTTCTTC. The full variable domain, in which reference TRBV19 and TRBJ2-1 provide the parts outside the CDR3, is DGGITQSPKYLFRKEGQNVTLSCEQNLNHDAMYWYRQDPGQGLRLIYYSQIVNDFQKGDIAEGYSVSREKKESFPLTVTSAQKNPTAFYLCASSLAGSYNEQFFGPGTRLTVL.

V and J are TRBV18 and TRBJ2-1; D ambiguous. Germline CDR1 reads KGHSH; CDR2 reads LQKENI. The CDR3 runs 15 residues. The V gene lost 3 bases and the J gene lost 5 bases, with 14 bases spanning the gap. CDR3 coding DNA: TGTGCCAGCTCACCTAATATGAGCCCGGACAATGAGCAGTTCTTC. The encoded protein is CASSPNMSPDNEQFF. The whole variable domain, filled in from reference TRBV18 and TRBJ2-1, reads NAGVMQNPRHLVRRRGQEARLRCSPMKGHSHVYWYRQLPEEGLKFMVYLQKENIIDESGMPKERFSAEFPKEGPSILRIQQVVRGDSAAYFCASSPNMSPDNEQFFGPGTRLTVL.

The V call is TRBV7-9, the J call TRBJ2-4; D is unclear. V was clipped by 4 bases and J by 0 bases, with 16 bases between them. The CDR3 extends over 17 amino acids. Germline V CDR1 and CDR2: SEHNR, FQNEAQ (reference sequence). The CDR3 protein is CASSWVRNLGAKNIQYF. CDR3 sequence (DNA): TGTGCCAGCAGCTGGGTGCGCAATTTGGGAGCCAAAAACATTCAGTACTTC.

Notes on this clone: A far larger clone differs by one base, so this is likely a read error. The DNA of the CDR3 is TGTGCCGGGAGGGGACAGGGGTTGAACGAGCAGTACTTC. Protein: CAGRGQGLNEQYF. This chain connects TRBV30 to TRBJ2-7, with 10 bases aligning to TRBD1. From germline, CDR1 is GTSNPN and CDR2 SVGIG (reference sequence). The CDR3 totals 13 residues.

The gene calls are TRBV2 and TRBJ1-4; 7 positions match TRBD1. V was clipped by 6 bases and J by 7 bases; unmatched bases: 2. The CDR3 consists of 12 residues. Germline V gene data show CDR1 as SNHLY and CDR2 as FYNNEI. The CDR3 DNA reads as TGTGCCAGCAGGCAGGGGGTTGAAAAACTGTTTTTT. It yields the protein CASRQGVEKLFF.

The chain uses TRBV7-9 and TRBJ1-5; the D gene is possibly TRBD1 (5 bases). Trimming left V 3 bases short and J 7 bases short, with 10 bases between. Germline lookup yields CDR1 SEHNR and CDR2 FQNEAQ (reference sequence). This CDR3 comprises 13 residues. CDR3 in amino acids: CASSFDSHQPQHF. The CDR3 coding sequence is TGTGCCAGCAGCTTCGACAGCCACCAGCCCCAGCATTTT.

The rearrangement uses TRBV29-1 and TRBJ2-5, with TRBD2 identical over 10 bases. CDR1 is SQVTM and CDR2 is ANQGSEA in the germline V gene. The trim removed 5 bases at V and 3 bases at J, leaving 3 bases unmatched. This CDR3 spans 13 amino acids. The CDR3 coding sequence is TGCAGCGTTATACTAGCGGGGAAAGAGACCCAGTACTTC. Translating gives CSVILAGKETQYF.

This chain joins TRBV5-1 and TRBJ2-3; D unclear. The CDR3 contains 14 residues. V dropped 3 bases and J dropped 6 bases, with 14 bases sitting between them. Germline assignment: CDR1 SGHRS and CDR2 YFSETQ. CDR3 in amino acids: CASSWLEPTDTQYF. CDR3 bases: TGCGCCAGCAGCTGGTTGGAGCCCACGGATACGCAGTATTTT.

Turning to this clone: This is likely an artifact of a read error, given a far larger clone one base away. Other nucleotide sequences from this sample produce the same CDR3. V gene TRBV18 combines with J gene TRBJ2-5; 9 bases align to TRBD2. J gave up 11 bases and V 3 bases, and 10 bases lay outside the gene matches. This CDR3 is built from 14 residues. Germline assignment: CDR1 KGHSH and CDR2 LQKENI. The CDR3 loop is CASSPIAGAYEQYF. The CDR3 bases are TGTGCCAGCTCACCTATAGCGGGAGCCTATGAGCAGTACTTC.

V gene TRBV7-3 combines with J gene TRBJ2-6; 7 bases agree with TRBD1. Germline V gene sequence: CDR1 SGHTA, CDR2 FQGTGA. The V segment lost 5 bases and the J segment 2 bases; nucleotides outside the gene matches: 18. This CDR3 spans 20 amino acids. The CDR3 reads CASSPPPGQWALPGANVLTF. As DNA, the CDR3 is TGTGCCAGCAGCCCCCCGCCGGGACAGTGGGCTCTCCCTGGGGCCAACGTCCTGACTTTC.

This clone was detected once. The CDR3 region is CASDPGNPGYNEQFF. CDR3 nucleotides: TGTGCCAGCGACCCTGGGAACCCCGGCTACAATGAGCAGTTCTTC. The chain couples TRBV7-9 to TRBJ2-1; D ambiguous. This CDR3 comprises 15 residues. CDR1 and CDR2 from the germline V gene are SEHNR and FQNEAQ (reference sequence). The V gene lost 8 bases and the J gene lost 3 bases, with 17 bases spanning the gap.

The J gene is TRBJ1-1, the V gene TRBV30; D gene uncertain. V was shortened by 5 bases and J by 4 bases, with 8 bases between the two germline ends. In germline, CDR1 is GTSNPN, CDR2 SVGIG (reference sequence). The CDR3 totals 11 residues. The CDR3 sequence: CAWEESTEAFF. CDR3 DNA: TGTGCCTGGGAGGAGAGCACTGAAGCTTTCTTT.

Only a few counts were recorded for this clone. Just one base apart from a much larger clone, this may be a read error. The CDR3 spells CDSAAWSGREQYF. In DNA form, the CDR3 reads TGTGATAGCGCAGCTTGGTCAGGGAGGGAGCAGTACTTC. This rearrangement joins TRBV7-7 to TRBJ2-7; maybe TRBD2 (6 bases). CDR1 is SSHAT, CDR2 FNYEAQ, per germline (reference sequence). The CDR3 loop spans 13 amino acids.